The 2 T cell receptor beta chains below all came from one sample that was sequenced in a study of shared clonotypes between healthy human individuals. Using immunoSEQ multiplex PCR, the repertoire was profiled, and TCRdb retains in-frame clones only, with some absent. The sample yields some 200,000 clones, approximately 62% seen once. Sequenced: memory CD4+ T cells sorted from blood. Noted subset: CD45RA-negative fraction. Receptors originate from a man aged 25 to 40 in good health.

The chain has TRBV7-2 and TRBJ2-1; a possible D gene is TRBD1 (6 bases). CDR3 size: 13 residues. Trimming removed 5 bases from V and 7 bases from J, with 12 bases in between. Germline V gives CDR1 SGHTA, CDR2 FQGNSA. The DNA for the CDR3 is TGTGCCAGCAGCCAGGGGTTTGGGAATGAGCAGTTCTTC. Encoded protein: CASSQGFGNEQFF.

This chain uses TRBV7-9 with TRBJ2-5, with 12 bases that match TRBD2. Germline CDR1 is SEHNR and CDR2 is FQNEAQ (reference sequence). The CDR3 extends over 17 amino acids. The junction had 7 bases not matched to a gene; V was cut back by 1 base and J by 4 bases. The CDR3 sequence: CASSLDLAGGPGETQYF. The CDR3 DNA reads TGTGCCAGCAGCTTAGACCTAGCGGGAGGGCCGGGAGAGACCCAGTACTTC.